This TCR beta chain comes out of a study of blood T cell repertoires in COVID-19. As for the study in general: Sources were T cells, B-cell-depleted T cells, or PBMCs; the material itself was cDNA or gDNA.

Measured with immunoSEQ multiplex PCR; TCRdb has only the in-frame clones, and not every one. The sample records approximately 90,000 clones, 75% to 90% being singletons. With V trimmed by 4 bases and J by 5 bases, 5 bases remained unmatched. Germline values: CDR1 SGHNT, CDR2 YYREEE (reference sequence). This CDR3 is 14 amino acids long. Material: peripheral blood. The clonotype was recovered from a woman of 80 years or more with active or convalescent COVID-19. The chain combines TRBV5-4 with TRBJ1-5; TRBD1 matches at 8 bases. The CDR3 sequence is CASSQQGGDQPQHF. The CDR3 DNA reads as TGTGCCAGCAGCCAACAGGGGGGGGATCAGCCCCAGCATTTT.